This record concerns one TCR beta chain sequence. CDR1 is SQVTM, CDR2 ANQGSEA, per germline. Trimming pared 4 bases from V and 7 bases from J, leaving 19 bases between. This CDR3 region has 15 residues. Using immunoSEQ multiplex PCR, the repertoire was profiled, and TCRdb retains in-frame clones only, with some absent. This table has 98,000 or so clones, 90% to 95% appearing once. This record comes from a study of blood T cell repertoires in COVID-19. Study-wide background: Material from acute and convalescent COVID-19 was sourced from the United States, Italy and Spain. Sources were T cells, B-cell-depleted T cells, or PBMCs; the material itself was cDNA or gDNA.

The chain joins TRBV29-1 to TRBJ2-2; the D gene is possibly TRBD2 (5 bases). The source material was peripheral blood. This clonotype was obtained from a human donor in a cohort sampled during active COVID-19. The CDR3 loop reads CSVAYGLAVSGELFF. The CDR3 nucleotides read TGCAGCGTTGCGTATGGGCTAGCTGTGAGCGGGGAGCTGTTTTTT.